Listed below are T cell receptor beta chains from one sample, sequenced in a study of T cell changes during pregnancy in multiple sclerosis. TCRdb keeps only in-frame clones here, not all; method: immunoSEQ multiplex PCR. This sample has approximately 61,000 clones, with nearly 90% found just once. The sequenced sample was peripheral blood, obtained in the first trimester of pregnancy. The receptors were gathered from a female donor with multiple sclerosis, enrolled in a pregnancy study. CDR3s include the opening cysteine and the closing phenylalanine or tryptophan. Fields, in order: clone size, D gene, J gene, V gene, CDR3 DNA, CDR3 protein. The D gene is left open where the match is weak. Part of the rows lack a size; the others show once, few, many or a class for expanded clones.

NA | TRBD1 | TRBJ1-4 | TRBV2 | TGTGCCAGCAGTGGTGAGCTGGGACAGTTTAATGAAAAACTGTTTTTT | CASSGELGQFNEKLFF
NA | NA | TRBJ2-2 | TRBV7-7 | TGTGCTAGCAGTTGGGGGCAGAACACCGGGGAGCTGTTTTTT | CASSWGQNTGELFF
NA | NA | TRBJ2-1 | TRBV6-5 | TGTGCCAGCAGTCAATACAATGAGCAGTTCTTC | CASSQYNEQFF
NA | TRBD2 | TRBJ2-1 | TRBV5-6 | TGTGCCAGCAGCCGCATGACTAGCGGTTACAATGAGCAGTTCTTC | CASSRMTSGYNEQFF
NA | NA | TRBJ2-7 | TRBV2 | TGTGCCAGCACCAGATCCTACGAGCAGTACTTC | CASTRSYEQYF
once | TRBD1 | TRBJ2-7 | TRBV10-3 | TGTGCCATCAGTGGAAAAACCCGGGACAGGGGCGGCTACGAGCAGTACTTC | CAISGKTRDRGGYEQYF
NA | NA | TRBJ2-3 | TRBV5-4 | TGTGCCAGCAGCTCCCAACAGGGATTTACCACAGATACGCAGTATTTT | CASSSQQGFTTDTQYF
once | TRBD1 | TRBJ1-5 | TRBV28 | TGTGCCAGCAGCCGACAGGGATTTCGTCAGCCCCAGCATTTT | CASSRQGFRQPQHF
NA | TRBD1 | TRBJ1-4 | TRBV6-6 | TGTGCCAGCAGCATCGGACAGGCAACTAATGAAAAACTGTTTTTT | CASSIGQATNEKLFF
NA | NA | TRBJ1-2 | TRBV9 | TGTGCCAGCAGCGGGGGGACAACGTCTAACTATGGCTACACCTTC | CASSGGTTSNYGYTF
NA | TRBD2 | TRBJ2-1 | TRBV4-2 | TGTGCCAGCAGCCAAGAGGGGACTAGCTCTAGCAATGAGCAGTTCTTC | CASSQEGTSSSNEQFF
once | TRBD1 | TRBJ2-3 | TRBV5-1 | TGCGCCAGCAGCTTGGGGCCCCCCGGGACAGACACAGATACGCAGTATTTT | CASSLGPPGTDTDTQYF
NA | NA | TRBJ2-3 | TRBV28 | TGTGCCAGCAGTTTAGCGGCTAGCACAGATACGCAGTATTTT | CASSLAASTDTQYF
NA | NA | TRBJ1-2 | TRBV28 | TGTGCCAGCAGTCTCCCTGACAGGAGGTATGGCTACACCTTC | CASSLPDRRYGYTF
NA | TRBD2 | TRBJ2-1 | TRBV13 | TGTGCCAGCAGCTCCGGGACTAGCGGGGTTAATGAGCAGTTCTTC | CASSSGTSGVNEQFF
NA | NA | TRBJ2-1 | TRBV5-4 | TGTGCCAGCCCAATGAGCGGGCCAGGTAGCAATGAGCAGTTCTTC | CASPMSGPGSNEQFF
once | NA | TRBJ2-6 | TRBV7-9 | TGTGCCAGCAGCACTCCCTCTGGGGCCAACGTCCTGACTTTC | CASSTPSGANVLTF
NA | TRBD1 | TRBJ2-3 | TRBV7-2 | TGTGCCAGCAGCTGGGGGACAGAAATAACAGATACGCAGTATTTT | CASSWGTEITDTQYF
NA | NA | TRBJ2-7 | TRBV28 | TGTGCCAGCAGTTTAAAGACAGAAGCTCCCTACGAGCAGTACTTC | CASSLKTEAPYEQYF
NA | TRBD2 | TRBJ2-1 | TRBV5-6 | TGTGCCAGCAGCTTAGACGGACTAGCGATGTACAATGAGCAGTTCTTC | CASSLDGLAMYNEQFF
NA | TRBD2 | TRBJ2-1 | TRBV5-1 | TGCGCCAGCAGCGTAGGACTAGCGGGAGAGGTTGAGCAGTTCTTC | CASSVGLAGEVEQFF
once | TRBD1 | TRBJ2-5 | TRBV5-1 | TGCGCCAGCAGCCAAGGACAGGGGCTGGAGACCCAGTACTTC | CASSQGQGLETQYF
NA | TRBD1 | TRBJ2-7 | TRBV5-6 | TGTGCCAGCAGCTTGCTGGGACAGGGGCTCTACGAGCAGTACTTC | CASSLLGQGLYEQYF
NA | NA | TRBJ2-3 | TRBV7-6 | TGTGCCAGCAGCTCGGGTCACACAGATACGCAGTATTTT | CASSSGHTDTQYF
NA | TRBD1 | TRBJ2-1 | TRBV4-3 | TGCGCCAGCAGCCTCCGGGACAGCCGATACAATGAGCAGTTCTTC | CASSLRDSRYNEQFF
NA | NA | TRBJ1-5 | TRBV15 | TGTGCCACCAGCGGGGAAGGGGGCAATCAGCCCCAGCATTTT | CATSGEGGNQPQHF
NA | NA | TRBJ1-1 | TRBV28 | TGTGCCAGCATCTGGGGGCAGGGCGCTGAAGCTTTCTTT | CASIWGQGAEAFF
NA | TRBD1 | TRBJ2-7 | TRBV7-9 | TGTGCCAGCAGCTGGGGGACAGGGAACCACGAGCAGTACTTC | CASSWGTGNHEQYF
NA | TRBD2 | TRBJ2-6 | TRBV9 | TGTGCCAGCAGCTTCCCGGGTAGCGGGAGTTCTGGGGCCAACGTCCTGACTTTC | CASSFPGSGSSGANVLTF
NA | TRBD2 | TRBJ2-1 | TRBV7-7 | TGTGCCAGCAGCGTCAGCGGGGGGAATGAGCAGTTCTTC | CASSVSGGNEQFF
NA | NA | TRBJ1-2 | TRBV7-6 | TGTGCCAGCAGCCTCCATGGACGGGACATCTATGGCTACACCTTC | CASSLHGRDIYGYTF
NA | NA | TRBJ2-6 | TRBV2 | TGTGCCAGCAGTGAAGACTCCCTAGCAGGGGCCAACGTCCTGACTTTC | CASSEDSLAGANVLTF
NA | NA | TRBJ1-1 | TRBV7-9 | TGTGCCAGCAGCTTAGACCTAAGAGTATTCACTGAAGCTTTCTTT | CASSLDLRVFTEAFF
NA | NA | TRBJ2-3 | TRBV4-1 | TGCGCCAGCAGCCAAGGCAGTCCGCCAGATACGCAGTATTTT | CASSQGSPPDTQYF
NA | NA | TRBJ2-7 | TRBV6-6 | TGTGCCGTAATGGGGGGGGCTATCTCCTACGAGCAGTACTTC | CAVMGGAISYEQYF
few | TRBD1 | TRBJ1-2 | TRBV11-2 | TGTGCCAGCAGCTTGGGACAGAACTATGGCTACACCTTC | CASSLGQNYGYTF
NA | TRBD2 | TRBJ2-1 | TRBV5-5 | TGTGCCAGCAGCCAGACTAGCGCCTCATACAATGAGCAGTTCTTC | CASSQTSASYNEQFF
NA | NA | TRBJ1-2 | TRBV5-1 | TGCGCCAGCAGCTTAGAGTCGGACAGATACTATGGCTACACCTTC | CASSLESDRYYGYTF
NA | NA | TRBJ1-2 | TRBV7-6 | TGTGCCAGCAGCTTAGAAGTGGGAGGGAATGGCTACACCTTC | CASSLEVGGNGYTF
NA | TRBD2 | TRBJ2-3 | TRBV5-4 | TGTGCCACCCAGACGGGAGGGCCCTCGGGCACAGATACGCAGTATTTT | CATQTGGPSGTDTQYF
NA | NA | TRBJ2-5 | TRBV21-1 | TGTGCCAGCAGCAATGACTGCCGGAATCAAGAGACCCAGTACTTC | CASSNDCRNQETQYF
once | TRBD2 | TRBJ2-2 | TRBV13 | TGTGCCAGCAGCCCCAGACTAGCGGGAGGGCACGGGGAGCTGTTTTTT | CASSPRLAGGHGELFF
NA | TRBD2 | TRBJ2-1 | TRBV5-4 | TGTGCCAGCAGCTTCCCGGGAGGGAATGAGCAGTTCTTC | CASSFPGGNEQFF
NA | NA | TRBJ2-7 | TRBV6-1 | TGTGCCAGCAGGACCAAAGCGGATAGCTCCTACGAGCAGTACTTC | CASRTKADSSYEQYF
NA | TRBD2 | TRBJ2-1 | TRBV4-2 | TGTGCCAGCAGCCAAGTCGCTAGCGGGGAGAATGAGCAGTTCTTC | CASSQVASGENEQFF
NA | NA | TRBJ1-4 | TRBV6-1 | TGTGCCAGCAAGTTTATTAGCGACTTTAATGAAAAACTGTTTTTT | CASKFISDFNEKLFF
NA | NA | TRBJ2-7 | TRBV6-6 | TGTGCCAGCAGTTATTGGTCAGGGGCGCCCTACGAGCAGTACTTC | CASSYWSGAPYEQYF
NA | NA | TRBJ2-7 | TRBV27 | TGTGCCAGCAGTTTACTAGCTTCCATACCCTACGAGCAGTACTTC | CASSLLASIPYEQYF
NA | NA | TRBJ1-1 | TRBV9 | TGTGCCAGCAGCCCCCGAGGGATAGGGCTGAACACTGAAGCTTTCTTT | CASSPRGIGLNTEAFF
NA | NA | TRBJ2-2 | TRBV6-4 | TGTGCCAGCAGTACCAGTGACACGGTCGGGGAGCTGTTTTTT | CASSTSDTVGELFF
NA | TRBD2 | TRBJ2-5 | TRBV6-5 | TGTGCCAGCAGTTACTCGTCAGCGGGAGCCGGAGAGACCCAGTACTTC | CASSYSSAGAGETQYF
once | NA | TRBJ2-1 | TRBV21-1 | TGTGCCAGCAGCGAAAGACTAGCGGGAGTGTCGGATGAGCAGTTCTTC | CASSERLAGVSDEQFF
NA | NA | TRBJ2-2 | TRBV5-4 | TGTGCCAGCAGCTCATTTCGAACAGGCAACACCGGGGAGCTGTTTTTT | CASSSFRTGNTGELFF
NA | NA | TRBJ1-5 | TRBV30 | TGTGCCTGGAGTGTAAGCCTGGATCAGCCCCAGCATTTT | CAWSVSLDQPQHF